The present entry profiles one TCR beta chain with its context. This clonotype was picked up many times. Its antigen target is currently unknown. No clone much larger than this one lies a single base away; base qualities are absent. The sequencer was an Illumina HiSeq 2500. Quantitative 5'-RACE with molecular barcodes was used to prepare TCR beta libraries. In the source study's methods: Disease-linked TCR variants were identified with a new computational method built on a probabilistic model of VDJ rearrangement. TCRdb ran its own pipeline on the public reads, namely fastp trimming at Q25 and MiXCR clone calling, and kept in-frame beta chains. Records with the same CDR3 protein are collapsed into one entry carrying the most frequent genes and DNA. For this entry, the V and J calls and clone size follow TCRdb and not the study's own pipeline. The sample table lists 450,000 to 550,000 distinct CDR3 sequences, roughly 5.2% of them with a count of one. The ten most abundant clones make up around 3.6% of the sample.

Trimming removed 4 bases from V and 4 bases from J, leaving 13 bases between the germline ends. For CDR1 and CDR2, the germline V gene lists LGHNA and YNFKEQ. From the cysteine up to the phenylalanine, the CDR3 has a length of 15 residues. Kept here is only the CDR3 DNA, which spans 45 bases and is read in frame from base 1. This sample was included in a study of CD8 T cells in ankylosing spondylitis (dated by TCRdb to between 2016 and 2019). For context, the study as a whole: To find TCR variants linked to disease, the study profiled T cell receptor beta repertoires in ankylosing spondylitis patients and healthy donors. The whole study cohort included some 100 healthy donors and around 24 ankylosing spondylitis patients. Peripheral blood was sampled, and synovial fluid was additionally collected from ankylosing spondylitis patients.

The paper's findings and limits, for the study overall: Blood from ankylosing spondylitis patients appeared to be characterized by a TCR beta motif made up of several highly homologous amino acid variants. Some motif variants had previously been reported in the synovial fluid and blood of reactive arthritis patients, which suggests shared mechanisms of disease initiation. According to the report, matched synovial fluid samples from ankylosing spondylitis patients were significantly enriched for the disease-linked clones. In peripheral blood, the disease-linked clones were found at relatively low frequencies and had a CD8+ phenotype.

The source is a male donor with ankylosing spondylitis. The chain joins TRBV4-2 to TRBJ2-2; matching of 5 bases hints at TRBD2 as the D gene. The sequenced sample was blood, either unsorted or a sorted T cell fraction (not recorded which). CDR3 region: CASSPWPGGTGELFF. The bases read TGTGCCAGCAGCCCGTGGCCCGGAGGCACCGGGGAGCTGTTTTTT.